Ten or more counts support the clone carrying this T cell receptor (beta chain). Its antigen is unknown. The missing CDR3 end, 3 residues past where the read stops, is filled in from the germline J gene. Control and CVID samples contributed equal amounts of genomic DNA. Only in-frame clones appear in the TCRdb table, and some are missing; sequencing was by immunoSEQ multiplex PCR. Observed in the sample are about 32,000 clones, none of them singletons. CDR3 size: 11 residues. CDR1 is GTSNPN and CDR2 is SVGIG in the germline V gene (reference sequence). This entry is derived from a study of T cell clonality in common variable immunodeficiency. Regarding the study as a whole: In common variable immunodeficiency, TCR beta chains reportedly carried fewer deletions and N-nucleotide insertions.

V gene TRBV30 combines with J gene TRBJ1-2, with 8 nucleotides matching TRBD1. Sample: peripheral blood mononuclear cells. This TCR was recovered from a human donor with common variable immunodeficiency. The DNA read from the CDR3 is TGTGCCTGGGGACAGGGTTTTGAC. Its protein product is CAWGQGFD. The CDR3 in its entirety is CAWGQGFDYTF.